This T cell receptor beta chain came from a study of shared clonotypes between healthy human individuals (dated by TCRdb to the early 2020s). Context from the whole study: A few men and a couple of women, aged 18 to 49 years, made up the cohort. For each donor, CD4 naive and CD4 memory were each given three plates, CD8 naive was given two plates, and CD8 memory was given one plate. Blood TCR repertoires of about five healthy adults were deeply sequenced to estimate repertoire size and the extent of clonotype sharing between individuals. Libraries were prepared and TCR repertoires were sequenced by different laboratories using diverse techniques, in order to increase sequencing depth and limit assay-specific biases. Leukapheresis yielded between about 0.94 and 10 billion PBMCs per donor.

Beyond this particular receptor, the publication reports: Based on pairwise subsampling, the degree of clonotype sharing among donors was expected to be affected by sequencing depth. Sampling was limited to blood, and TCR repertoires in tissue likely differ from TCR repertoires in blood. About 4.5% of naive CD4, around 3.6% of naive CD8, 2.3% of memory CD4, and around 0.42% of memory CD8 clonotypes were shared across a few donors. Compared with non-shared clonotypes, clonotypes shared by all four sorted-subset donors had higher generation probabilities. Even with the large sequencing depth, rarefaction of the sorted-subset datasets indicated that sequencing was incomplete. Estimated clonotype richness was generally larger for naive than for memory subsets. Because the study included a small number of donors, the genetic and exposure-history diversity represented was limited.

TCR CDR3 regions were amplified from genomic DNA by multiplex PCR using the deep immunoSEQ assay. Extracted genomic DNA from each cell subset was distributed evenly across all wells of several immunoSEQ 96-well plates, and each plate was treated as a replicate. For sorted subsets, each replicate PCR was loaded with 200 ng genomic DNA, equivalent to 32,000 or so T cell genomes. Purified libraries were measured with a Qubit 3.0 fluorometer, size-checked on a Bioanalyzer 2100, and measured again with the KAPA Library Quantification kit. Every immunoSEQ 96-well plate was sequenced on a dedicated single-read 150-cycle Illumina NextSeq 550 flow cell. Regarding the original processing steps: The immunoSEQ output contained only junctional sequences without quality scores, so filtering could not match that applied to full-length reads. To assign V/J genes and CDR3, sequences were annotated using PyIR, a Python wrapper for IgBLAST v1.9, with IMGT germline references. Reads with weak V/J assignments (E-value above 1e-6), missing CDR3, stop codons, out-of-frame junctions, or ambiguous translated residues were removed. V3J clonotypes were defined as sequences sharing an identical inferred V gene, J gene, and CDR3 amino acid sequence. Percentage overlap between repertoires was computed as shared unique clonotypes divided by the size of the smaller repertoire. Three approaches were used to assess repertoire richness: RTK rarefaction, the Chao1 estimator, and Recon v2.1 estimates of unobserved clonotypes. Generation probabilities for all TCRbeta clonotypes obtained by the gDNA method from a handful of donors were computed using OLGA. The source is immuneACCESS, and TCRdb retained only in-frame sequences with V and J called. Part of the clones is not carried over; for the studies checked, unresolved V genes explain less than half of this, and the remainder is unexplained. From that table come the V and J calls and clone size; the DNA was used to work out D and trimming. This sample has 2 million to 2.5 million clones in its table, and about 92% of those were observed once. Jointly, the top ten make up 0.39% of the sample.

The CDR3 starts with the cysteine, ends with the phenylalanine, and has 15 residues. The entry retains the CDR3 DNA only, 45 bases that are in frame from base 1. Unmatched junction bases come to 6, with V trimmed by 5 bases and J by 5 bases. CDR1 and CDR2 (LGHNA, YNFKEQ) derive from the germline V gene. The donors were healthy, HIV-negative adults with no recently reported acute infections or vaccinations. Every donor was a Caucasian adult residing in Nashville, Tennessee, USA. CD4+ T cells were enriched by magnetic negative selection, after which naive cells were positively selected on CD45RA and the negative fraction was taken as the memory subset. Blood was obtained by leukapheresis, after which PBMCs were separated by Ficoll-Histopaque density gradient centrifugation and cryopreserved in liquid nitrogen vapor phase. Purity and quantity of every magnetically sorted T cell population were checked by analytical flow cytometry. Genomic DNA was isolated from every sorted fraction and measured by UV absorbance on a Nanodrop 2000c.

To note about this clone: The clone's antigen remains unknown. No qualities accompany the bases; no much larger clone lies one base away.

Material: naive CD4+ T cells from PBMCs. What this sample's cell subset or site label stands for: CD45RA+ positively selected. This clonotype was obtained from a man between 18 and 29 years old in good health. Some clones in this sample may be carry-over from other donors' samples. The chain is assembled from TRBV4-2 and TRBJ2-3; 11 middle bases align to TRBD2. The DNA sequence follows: TGTGCCAGCAGCAACGGACTAGCGGGTGTAGATACGCAGTATTTT. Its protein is CASSNGLAGVDTQYF.